This T cell receptor (beta chain) was captured by sequencing in a study of naive and memory T cell subsets. Study-wide findings and caveats: Possibly reflecting memory cells re-expressing CD45RA, a few larger clonotypes occurred in naive repertoires, especially CD8.

CDR1 is MNHEY, CDR2 SMNVEV, per germline (reference sequence). The CDR3 runs to 13 residues. Trimming pared 7 bases from V and 4 bases from J, leaving 10 bases between. Sequential positive selection took CD4 T cells first, then CD8 T cells. An equimolar mix of two oligonucleotides served as the beta constant-region primer for TRBC1 and TRBC2. The ligated cDNA underwent four PCR rounds using SP2 and nested alpha and beta constant-region primers. A 12-nucleotide UMI and the SP2 primer were added to the cDNA 3' end by oligonucleotide ligation. TCRdb ran MiXCR on the UMI-ligation and nested PCR reads and lists one entry per CDR3 protein. The sample lists roughly 150,000 distinct CDR3 sequences, roughly a fifth seen once, with about 0.57% in the top ten. This clonotype was recorded a few times. Antigen unknown.

This sequence joins TRBV27 and TRBJ2-2; D not resolved. The specimen was naive CD8+ T cells from blood. The source is a human donor in good health. As DNA, the CDR3 is TGTGCCAGCACCAATCAGGCCACCGGGGAGCTGTTTTTT. Translation: CASTNQATGELFF.